The rows below give T cell receptor beta chains drawn from one sample of a study of blood T cells in healthy people across ages. TCRdb reprocessed the 5' RACE reads via MiXCR and lists one record per CDR3 protein. The sample carries around 750,000 distinct CDR3 sequences, roughly 50% recorded once. Sequenced input: blood. All receptors derive from a man older than 75 in good health. The CDR3 runs from the conserved cysteine through the conserved F or W. The D gene is left open where the match is weak. Part of the rows lack a size; the others show once, few, many or a class for expanded clones.

clone size: -
J gene: TRBJ1-1
D gene: -
V gene: TRBV25-1
CDR3 protein: CASRGATGRTEAFF
CDR3 DNA: TGTGCCAGCAGAGGGGCGACAGGAAGGACTGAAGCTTTCTTT

clone size: few
J gene: TRBJ2-1
D gene: TRBD1
V gene: TRBV29-1
CDR3 protein: CSSLPFGTGGNYNEQFF
CDR3 DNA: TGCAGCTCCCTACCCTTCGGGACAGGGGGTAACTACAATGAGCAGTTCTTC

clone size: -
J gene: TRBJ1-1
D gene: TRBD1
V gene: TRBV30
CDR3 protein: CAWSPTGGRTEAFF
CDR3 DNA: TGTGCCTGGAGTCCTACAGGGGGAAGGACTGAAGCTTTCTTT

clone size: few
J gene: TRBJ2-3
D gene: TRBD2
V gene: TRBV7-9
CDR3 protein: CASSLRTSGAQHRDAYF
CDR3 DNA: TGTGCCAGCAGCCTAAGGACTAGCGGAGCTCAGCACAGAGACGCGTATTTT

clone size: -
J gene: TRBJ2-7
D gene: -
V gene: TRBV21-1
CDR3 protein: CASSKDPVEHSYEQYF
CDR3 DNA: TGTGCCAGCAGCAAAGACCCCGTAGAGCACTCCTACGAGCAGTACTTC

clone size: -
J gene: TRBJ2-1
D gene: -
V gene: TRBV2
CDR3 protein: CASMGSIGAGSYNEQFF
CDR3 DNA: TGTGCCAGCATGGGATCCATCGGGGCGGGTTCGTACAATGAGCAGTTCTTC

clone size: few
J gene: TRBJ2-6
D gene: TRBD1
V gene: TRBV24-1
CDR3 protein: CATSDAGTDTRSGANVLTF
CDR3 DNA: TGTGCCACCAGTGATGCCGGGACAGACACAAGATCTGGGGCCAACGTCCTGACTTTC

clone size: -
J gene: TRBJ2-5
D gene: -
V gene: TRBV20-1
CDR3 protein: CSARESGETQYF
CDR3 DNA: TGCAGTGCTAGAGAAAGTGGTGAGACCCAGTACTTC

clone size: few
J gene: TRBJ2-1
D gene: -
V gene: TRBV5-1
CDR3 protein: CASSLGHRNEQFF
CDR3 DNA: TGCGCCAGCAGCTTGGGCCATAGAAATGAGCAGTTCTTC

clone size: -
J gene: TRBJ1-1
D gene: TRBD1
V gene: TRBV18
CDR3 protein: CASSPDRMNTEAFF
CDR3 DNA: TGTGCCAGCAGCCCGGACAGGATGAACACTGAAGCTTTCTTT

clone size: -
J gene: TRBJ2-1
D gene: TRBD2
V gene: TRBV29-1
CDR3 protein: CSVRSKTSGSSSYNEQFF
CDR3 DNA: TGCAGCGTTCGATCAAAGACTAGCGGTTCGAGCTCCTACAATGAGCAGTTCTTC

clone size: -
J gene: TRBJ2-3
D gene: -
V gene: TRBV2
CDR3 protein: CAQSGDSYTDTQYF
CDR3 DNA: TGTGCCCAATCTGGAGACAGCTACACAGATACGCAGTATTTT

clone size: -
J gene: TRBJ2-7
D gene: -
V gene: TRBV3-1
CDR3 protein: CASSQDFRFGGEQYF
CDR3 DNA: TGTGCCAGCAGCCAAGATTTCCGCTTCGGCGGCGAGCAGTACTTC

clone size: many
J gene: TRBJ2-3
D gene: -
V gene: TRBV7-2
CDR3 protein: CASSLWGSTDTQYF
CDR3 DNA: TGTGCCAGCAGCTTATGGGGGAGCACAGATACGCAGTATTTT

clone size: few
J gene: TRBJ2-1
D gene: -
V gene: TRBV11-1
CDR3 protein: CASSLVSGPVEQFF
CDR3 DNA: TGTGCTAGCAGCTTAGTTTCAGGGCCTGTTGAGCAGTTCTTC

clone size: -
J gene: TRBJ1-2
D gene: -
V gene: TRBV27
CDR3 protein: CASSSRTVRSEGYTF
CDR3 DNA: TGTGCCAGCAGTTCCCGGACAGTTCGCAGTGAGGGCTACACCTTC

clone size: -
J gene: TRBJ2-1
D gene: -
V gene: TRBV2
CDR3 protein: CASSYSTGTYNEQFF
CDR3 DNA: TGTGCCAGCAGCTATTCGACCGGAACCTACAATGAGCAGTTCTTC

clone size: -
J gene: TRBJ2-7
D gene: -
V gene: TRBV11-2
CDR3 protein: CASRDPGLLGEQYF
CDR3 DNA: TGTGCCAGCCGAGACCCGGGACTGTTAGGCGAGCAGTACTTC

clone size: -
J gene: TRBJ2-1
D gene: TRBD1
V gene: TRBV20-1
CDR3 protein: CSARPGQGLHEQFF
CDR3 DNA: TGCAGTGCCCGCCCGGGACAGGGGCTCCATGAGCAGTTCTTC

clone size: few
J gene: TRBJ2-7
D gene: -
V gene: TRBV10-3
CDR3 protein: CAIRASSYEQYF
CDR3 DNA: TGTGCCATCAGGGCTAGCTCCTACGAGCAGTACTTC

clone size: -
J gene: TRBJ1-4
D gene: -
V gene: TRBV7-2
CDR3 protein: CASSPQSRATNEKLFF
CDR3 DNA: TGTGCCAGCAGCCCCCAGTCCCGGGCAACTAACGAAAAACTGTTTTTT

clone size: -
J gene: TRBJ2-1
D gene: TRBD2
V gene: TRBV20-1
CDR3 protein: CSARRGTSGRPQVGYNEQFF
CDR3 DNA: TGCAGTGCTAGAAGGGGGACTAGCGGGAGGCCCCAGGTGGGTTACAATGAGCAGTTCTTC

clone size: -
J gene: TRBJ1-2
D gene: -
V gene: TRBV7-9
CDR3 protein: CASRPDRISGYTF
CDR3 DNA: TGTGCCAGCAGACCTGACAGGATTAGTGGCTACACCTTC

clone size: few
J gene: TRBJ2-7
D gene: -
V gene: TRBV10-3
CDR3 protein: CAIRWDGSYEQYF
CDR3 DNA: TGTGCCATCAGGTGGGACGGATCCTACGAGCAGTACTTC

clone size: -
J gene: TRBJ2-4
D gene: TRBD2
V gene: TRBV28
CDR3 protein: CASTGTSGGGPGSNIQYF
CDR3 DNA: TGTGCCAGCACCGGGACTAGCGGGGGAGGGCCGGGTTCAAACATTCAGTACTTC

clone size: -
J gene: TRBJ2-3
D gene: TRBD2
V gene: TRBV10-3
CDR3 protein: CAISPGTSGTWRYAYF
CDR3 DNA: TGTGCCATCAGTCCCGGGACTAGCGGGACTTGGCGATACGCGTATTTT